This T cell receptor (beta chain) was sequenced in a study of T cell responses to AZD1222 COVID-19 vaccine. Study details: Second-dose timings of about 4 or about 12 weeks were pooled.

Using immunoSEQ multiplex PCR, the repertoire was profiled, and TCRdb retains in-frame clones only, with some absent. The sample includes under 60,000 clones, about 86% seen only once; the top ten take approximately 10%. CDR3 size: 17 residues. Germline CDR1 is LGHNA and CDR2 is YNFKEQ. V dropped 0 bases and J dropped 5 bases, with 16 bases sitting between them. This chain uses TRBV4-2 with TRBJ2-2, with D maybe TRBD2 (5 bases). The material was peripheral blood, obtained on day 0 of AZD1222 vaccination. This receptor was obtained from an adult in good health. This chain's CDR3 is CASSQDSRGFGTGELFF. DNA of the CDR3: TGTGCCAGCAGCCAAGACAGCCGGGGATTCGGGACCGGGGAGCTGTTTTTT.